The present TCR beta chain was sequenced within a study of blood T cell repertoires in COVID-19. Study as a whole: The United States, Italy and Spain provided the acute and convalescent COVID-19 samples. In each case, the material was cDNA or gDNA derived from T cells, B-cell-depleted T cells, or PBMCs.

Losses at the gene ends were 6 bases for V and 2 bases for J; bases not matched to a gene: 6. The CDR3 consists of 15 residues. Germline V lookup: CDR1 SGHAT, CDR2 FQNNGV. The data were produced by immunoSEQ multiplex PCR, yet TCRdb's version contains in-frame clones alone and is incomplete. The data hold about 130,000 clones, with roughly 81% observed a single time. V is TRBV11-2 and J is TRBJ2-1, with TRBD2 identical over 8 bases. The receptor's source is a human donor in a cohort sampled during active COVID-19. The sequencing input was peripheral blood. CDR3 sequence (DNA): TGTGCCAGCAGACTAAGCGGGGGACCCTACAATGAGCAGTTCTTC. Translating gives CASRLSGGPYNEQFF.